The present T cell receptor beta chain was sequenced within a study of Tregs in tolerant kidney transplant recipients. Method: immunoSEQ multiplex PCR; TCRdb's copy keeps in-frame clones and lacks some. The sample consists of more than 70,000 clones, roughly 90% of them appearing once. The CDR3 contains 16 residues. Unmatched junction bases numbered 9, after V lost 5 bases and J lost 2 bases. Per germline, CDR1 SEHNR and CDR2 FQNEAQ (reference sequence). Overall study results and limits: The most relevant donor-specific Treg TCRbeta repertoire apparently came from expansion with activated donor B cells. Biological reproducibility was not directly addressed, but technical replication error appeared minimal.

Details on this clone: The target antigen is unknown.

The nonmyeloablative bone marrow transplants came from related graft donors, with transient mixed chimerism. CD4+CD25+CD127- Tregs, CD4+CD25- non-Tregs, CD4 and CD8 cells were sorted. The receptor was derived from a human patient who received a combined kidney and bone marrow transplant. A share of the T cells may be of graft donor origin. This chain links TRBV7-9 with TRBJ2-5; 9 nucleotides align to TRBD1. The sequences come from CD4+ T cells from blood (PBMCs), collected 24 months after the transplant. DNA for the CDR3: TGTGCCAGCAGCAGGGGGGACAGGGAGACACAAGAGACCCAGTACTTC. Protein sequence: CASSRGDRETQETQYF.